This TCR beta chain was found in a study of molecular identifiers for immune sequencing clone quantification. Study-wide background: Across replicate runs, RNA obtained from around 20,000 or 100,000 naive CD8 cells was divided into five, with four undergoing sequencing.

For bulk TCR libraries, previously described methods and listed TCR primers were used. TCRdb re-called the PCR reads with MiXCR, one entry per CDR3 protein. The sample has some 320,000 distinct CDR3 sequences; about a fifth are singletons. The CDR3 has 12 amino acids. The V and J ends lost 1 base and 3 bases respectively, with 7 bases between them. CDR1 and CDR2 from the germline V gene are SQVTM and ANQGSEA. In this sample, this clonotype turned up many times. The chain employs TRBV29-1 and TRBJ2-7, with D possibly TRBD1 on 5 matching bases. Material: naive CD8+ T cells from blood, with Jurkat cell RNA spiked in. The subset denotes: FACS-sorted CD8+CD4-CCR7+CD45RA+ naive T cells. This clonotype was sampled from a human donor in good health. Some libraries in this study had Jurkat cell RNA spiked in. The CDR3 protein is CSVEADSYEQYF. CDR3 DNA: TGCAGCGTTGAAGCTGACAGCTACGAGCAGTACTTC.